This T cell receptor beta chain is drawn from a study of blood T cell repertoires in COVID-19. Study information: Italy, Spain and the United States were the sources of the convalescent and acute COVID-19 samples. From T cells, B-cell-depleted T cells, or PBMCs came the material, which was cDNA or gDNA.

The ends lost 7 bases at V and 9 bases at J; junction bases unmatched: 6. Germline CDR1 and CDR2: MDHEN and SYDVKM. CDR3 length: 12 amino acids. How the authors handled the data: Using reference gene primer amplification, nucleated cell counts were estimated. TCRdb's table, derived via immunoSEQ multiplex PCR, lists solely in-frame clones and lacks some. That table supplies the V and J calls and clone size; D and trimming were determined from the DNA. This sample has roughly 250,000 clones, with around 89% found just once. The V gene is TRBV28, the J gene TRBJ1-5; TRBD1 matches 7 bases. This clonotype originated in a young man with acute or convalescent COVID-19. The sequenced sample consisted of peripheral blood. The CDR3: CASTLKGAPQHF. DNA for the CDR3: TGTGCCAGCACCCTCAAGGGGGCGCCCCAGCATTTT.